What follows are 13 T cell receptor beta chains derived from one specimen sequenced in a study of T-cell memory formation after mild COVID-19 listed by TCRdb under 2021. Libraries were made using 5' RACE. Instrument on record: Illumina NovaSeq 6000. Through fastp at Q25 and MiXCR, TCRdb rebuilt clones from the public reads, retaining in-frame beta chains. CDR3 protein duplicates are merged, each entry listing the most common genes and DNA. Within this sample are around 440,000 distinct CDR3 sequences, with about 18% of them counted one time only. The biggest ten clones account for over 9% of the sample. Material: PBMCs or a T cell subset sorted from them (not recorded which). These receptors were obtained from an adult woman who had mild COVID-19 (a few samples of this study predate the infection). The sample titles of this study are shuffled in the database, so cell type and time point are left out; the donor was told from shared clones.

This clonotype was seen ten or more times. This chain connects TRBV7-6 to TRBJ1-3, with unresolved D. CDR3 length: 15 amino acids. The germline V gene encodes CDR1 SGHVS and CDR2 FNYEAQ. V dropped 1 base and J dropped 0 bases, with 7 bases sitting between them. The chain's CDR3 is CASSLDPSSGNTIYF. In nucleotides, the CDR3 is TGTGCCAGCAGCTTAGACCCGAGCTCTGGAAACACCATATATTTT.

This clonotype was observed a handful of times. The chain links TRBV9 to TRBJ2-5; 7 bases align to TRBD2. This CDR3 is built from 16 residues. In germline, CDR1 is SGDLS, CDR2 YYNGEE. J lost 1 base, V lost 3 bases, and 9 bases had no gene match. The CDR3 bases are TGTGCCAGCAGCGGAGACCTCTGGACTAGCCAAGAGACCCAGTACTTC. Amino acids: CASSGDLWTSQETQYF.

The genes are TRBV7-3 and TRBJ1-1, with no clear D. CDR1 and CDR2 (germline): SGHTA, FQGTGA. The CDR3 is made up of 16 amino acids. V was cut by 5 bases and J by 5 bases, with 21 bases left in between. The CDR3 DNA reads as TGTGCCAGCAGCCCCGCCCGGGTGAAAAGTAGGACTGAAGCTTTCTTT. Its translation: CASSPARVKSRTEAFF.

The J gene is TRBJ2-7, the V gene TRBV5-4; weak D call: TRBD1 (5 bases). Germline assignment: CDR1 SGHNT and CDR2 YYREEE (reference sequence). V dropped 4 bases and J dropped 0 bases, with 8 bases sitting between them. The CDR3 consists of 13 residues. DNA of the CDR3: TGTGCCAGCAGCGGGGCGAGCTCCTACGAGCAGTACTTC. Translation gives CASSGASSYEQYF.

A few counts support this clonotype. V is TRBV13 and J is TRBJ2-1; 12 bases are a match to TRBD2. Germline values: CDR1 PRHDT, CDR2 FYEKMQ (reference sequence). The CDR3 runs to 18 residues. J was trimmed by 0 bases and V by 4 bases; bases with no gene match: 7. The CDR3 region has the DNA TGTGCCAGCAGCTCACCGACTAGCGGGGGCCGCTCCTACAATGAGCAGTTCTTC. It yields the protein CASSSPTSGGRSYNEQFF.

In its sample, this clonotype was seen a few times. J is TRBJ1-1 and V is TRBV6-5, with no clear D. CDR1 and CDR2 from the germline V gene are MNHEY and SVGAGI. There are 14 residues in the CDR3. Trimming took off 1 base at V and 3 bases at J, with 9 bases between the two ends. Written as DNA, the CDR3 is TGTGCCAGCAGTTACTACCAAGCTGACACTGAAGCTTTCTTT. Encoded protein: CASSYYQADTEAFF.

The rearrangement joins TRBV6-1 to TRBJ1-5; the match to TRBD1 covers 11 bases. The CDR3 totals 13 residues. With V trimmed by 8 bases and J by 4 bases, 1 base remained unmatched. The germline V gene has CDR1 MNHNS and CDR2 SASEGT. The CDR3 DNA follows: TGTGCCAGCGGGGACAGGGGGAATCAGCCCCAGCATTTT. Its protein is CASGDRGNQPQHF.

This clonotype was counted only a few times. The chain links TRBV6-5 to TRBJ1-2, with TRBD1 matching 7 bases. Germline assignment: CDR1 MNHEY and CDR2 SVGAGI. The V segment lost 6 bases and the J segment 13 bases; nucleotides outside the gene matches: 8. The CDR3 sequence is 11 residues long. The CDR3 sequence is CASSLGGQFTF. CDR3 bases: TGTGCCAGCAGCCTGGGGGGACAGTTCACCTTC.

V is TRBV12-3 or TRBV12-4 and J is TRBJ1-1; 7 positions agree with TRBD1. Trimming took 1 base from V and 0 from J; bases not matched to a gene: 8. CDR3 length: 17 amino acids. This CDR3 reads CASSLGSLQGMNTEAFF. CDR3 in DNA: TGTGCCAGCAGTTTAGGGAGCCTACAGGGGATGAACACTGAAGCTTTCTTT.

V usage is TRBV5-6 and J usage is TRBJ1-1; no clear D. The germline V gene encodes CDR1 SGHDT and CDR2 YYEEEE. V was cut by 3 bases and J by 0 bases, with 24 bases left in between. This CDR3 contains 19 residues. The chain's CDR3 is CASSSLEVKLMIVNTEAFF. In DNA form, the CDR3 reads TGTGCCAGCAGCTCCCTGGAGGTAAAGCTCATGATTGTGAACACTGAAGCTTTCTTT.

Only a few counts were recorded for this clonotype. The chain links TRBV7-7 to TRBJ2-5; tentative D call: TRBD2 (5 bases). Germline CDR1 reads SSHAT; CDR2 reads FNYEAQ (reference sequence). Trimming removed 7 bases at V and 5 bases at J, with 11 bases between. The CDR3 is 12 amino acids. DNA of the CDR3: TGTGCCAGCACCGCGGAGGTGGAGACCCAGTACTTC. Protein sequence: CASTAEVETQYF.

The chain combines TRBV30 with TRBJ1-1; D not certain. Trimming took off 0 bases at V and 4 bases at J, with 6 bases between the two ends. Per the germline V gene, CDR1 is GTSNPN and CDR2 is SVGIG (reference sequence). This CDR3 is built from 12 residues. DNA of the CDR3: TGTGCCTGGAGTGTCGCACTCACTGAAGCTTTCTTT. It codes for CAWSVALTEAFF.

This clonotype was counted ten times or more. J is TRBJ2-1 and V is TRBV29-1; 13 positions match TRBD2. CDR1 is SQVTM, CDR2 ANQGSEA, per germline. CDR3 length: 14 amino acids. The trim removed 7 bases at V and 6 bases at J, leaving 6 bases unmatched. The CDR3 loop reads CSGQGLAGPNEQFF. The CDR3, as DNA: TGCAGCGGCCAGGGACTAGCGGGACCCAATGAGCAGTTCTTC.